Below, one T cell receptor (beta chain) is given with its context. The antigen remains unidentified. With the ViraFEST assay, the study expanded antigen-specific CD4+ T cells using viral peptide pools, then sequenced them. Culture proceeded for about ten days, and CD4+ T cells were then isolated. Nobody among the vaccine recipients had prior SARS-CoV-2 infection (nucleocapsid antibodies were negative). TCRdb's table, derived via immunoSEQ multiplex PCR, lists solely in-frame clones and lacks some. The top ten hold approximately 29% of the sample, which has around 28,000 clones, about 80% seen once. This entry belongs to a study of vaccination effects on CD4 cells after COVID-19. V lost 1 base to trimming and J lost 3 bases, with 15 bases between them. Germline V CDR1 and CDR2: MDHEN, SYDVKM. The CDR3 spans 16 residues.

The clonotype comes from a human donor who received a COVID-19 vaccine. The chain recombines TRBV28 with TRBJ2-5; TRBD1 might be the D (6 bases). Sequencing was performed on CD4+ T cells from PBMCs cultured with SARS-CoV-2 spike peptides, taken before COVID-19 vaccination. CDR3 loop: CASSLLDGTIKETQYF. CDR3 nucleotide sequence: TGTGCCAGCAGTTTATTGGATGGGACAATAAAAGAGACCCAGTACTTC.